Below, 18 T cell receptor beta chains from the same sample are listed, as sequenced in a study of cytomegalovirus exposure and HLA in healthy donors. A multiplex PCR was run with 60 Vbeta primers and 13 Jbeta primers. Some clones are missing from TCRdb's copy, which holds only in-frame ones; the method was immunoSEQ multiplex PCR. The sample shows 110,000 or so clones, about 64% of them seen only once. Specimen: PBMCs. The receptors originated from a man between 18 and 35 years old in good health and CMV-seropositive.

The CDR3 region is CASSVIPPPVGGTGELFF. The CDR3 DNA reads as TGTGCCAGCAGCGTGATCCCCCCACCGGTCGGGGGCACCGGGGAGCTGTTTTTT. The rearrangement uses TRBV9 and TRBJ2-2; TRBD2 is a possible D gene (6 bases). CDR3 length: 18 residues. Germline loops: CDR1 SGDLS, CDR2 YYNGEE. With 2 bases removed from V and 4 bases from J, the gap between germline ends came to 21 bases.

This clone was seen more than once but under ten times. The chain couples TRBV29-1 to TRBJ1-2; 8 bases fit TRBD1. The CDR3 is made up of 13 amino acids. The germline V gene has CDR1 SQVTM and CDR2 ANQGSEA. V lost 3 bases, J lost 4 bases, and 4 bases stayed unmatched. CDR3 protein: CSVDRQGFYGYTF. CDR3 nucleotides: TGCAGCGTTGACCGACAGGGGTTCTATGGCTACACCTTC. Supplemented by reference TRBV29-1 and TRBJ1-2, the full variable domain reads SAVISQKPSRDICQRGTSLTIQCQVDSQVTMMFWYRQQPGQSLTLIATANQGSEATYESGFVIDKFPISRPNLTFSTLTVSNMSPEDSSIYLCSVDRQGFYGYTFGSGTRLTVV.

This chain joins TRBV7-9 and TRBJ1-2; no definite D call. The germline CDR1 and CDR2 sequences are SEHNR and FQNEAQ (reference sequence). Trimming stripped 4 bases from V and 1 base from J, with 10 bases between. The CDR3 length is 14 residues. This CDR3 reads CASSSEGVNYGYTF. As DNA, the CDR3 is TGTGCCAGCAGCTCGGAGGGAGTTAACTATGGCTACACCTTC.

The chain uses TRBV7-7 and TRBJ2-1, with D possibly matching TRBD2 (6 bases). CDR1 is SSHAT and CDR2 is FNYEAQ in the germline V gene (reference sequence). This CDR3 has 15 amino acids. Trimming removed 5 bases at V and 0 bases at J, with 11 bases between. The CDR3 loop is CASSTGTASYNEQFF. The CDR3 region has the DNA TGTGCCAGCAGCACCGGGACTGCCTCCTACAATGAGCAGTTCTTC. The variable domain in full, completed from reference TRBV7-7 and TRBJ2-1, reads GAGVSQSPRYKVTKRGQDVTLRCDPISSHATLYWYQQALGQGPEFLTYFNYEAQPDKSGLPSDRFSAERPEGSISTLTIQRTEQRDSAMYRCASSTGTASYNEQFFGPGTRLTVL.

This clone has just a few counts. The V call is TRBV15, the J call TRBJ2-5; no clear D. The J call may be faulty, since TRBJ2-7 better matches the DNA end. This CDR3 comprises 14 residues. Germline CDR1 and CDR2: LNHNV and YYDKDF (reference sequence). The CDR3, as DNA: TGTGCCACCAGCAGAGATAAGTGGGGCTACGAGCAGTACTTC. As protein: CATSRDKWGYEQYF.

The chain has TRBV29-1 and TRBJ1-2; TRBD1 might be the D (5 bases). The germline V and J ends were trimmed by 6 bases and 8 bases, with 19 bases remaining between them. The CDR3 has 13 residues. The germline V gene has CDR1 SQVTM and CDR2 ANQGSEA. The CDR3 reads CSVLGEGRKGYTF. The CDR3 region has the DNA TGCAGCGTGTTGGGGGAGGGCAGGAAGGGCTACACCTTC.

This sequence joins TRBV5-1 and TRBJ1-6; D is possibly TRBD1 (5 bases). V was pared by 4 bases and J by 6 bases, with 17 bases between. The CDR3 extends over 16 amino acids. The V gene's germline CDR1 is SGHRS and CDR2 YFSETQ. In DNA, the CDR3 is TGCGCCAGCAGCCTACAGGCGAGTGGGGTTAATTCACCCCTCCACTTT. It translates to CASSLQASGVNSPLHF.

The chain uses TRBV4-1 and TRBJ2-5; 8 bases are shared with TRBD2. The DNA end favors TRBJ2-7, so the J call may be wrong. Per germline, CDR1 MGHRA and CDR2 YSYEKL. This CDR3 region has 17 residues. CDR3 loop: CASSQEKGGGKSYEQYF. CDR3 coding DNA: TGCGCCAGCAGCCAAGAAAAGGGCGGGGGGAAATCCTACGAGCAGTACTTC.

The rearrangement links TRBV28 to TRBJ2-7; 8 nucleotides agree with TRBD2. This CDR3 contains 14 residues. Per the germline V gene, CDR1 is MDHEN and CDR2 is SYDVKM. Unmatched junction bases numbered 5, after V lost 5 bases and J lost 2 bases. DNA for the CDR3: TGTGCCAGCAGTAGCGGGGGAAGGGCCTACGAGCAGTACGTC. It codes for CASSSGGRAYEQYV.

This clone came up a few times. This rearrangement joins TRBV29-1 to TRBJ2-5; 7 bases line up with TRBD1. CDR3 length: 12 amino acids. V shed 5 bases, J shed 1 base, and the junction held 1 base outside the gene matches. Germline CDR1 reads SQVTM; CDR2 reads ANQGSEA. CDR3 sequence (DNA): TGCAGCGTTCACAGGGGCCAAGAGACCCAGTACTTC. It codes for CSVHRGQETQYF. The whole variable domain, filled in from reference TRBV29-1 and TRBJ2-5, reads SAVISQKPSRDICQRGTSLTIQCQVDSQVTMMFWYRQQPGQSLTLIATANQGSEATYESGFVIDKFPISRPNLTFSTLTVSNMSPEDSSIYLCSVHRGQETQYFGPGTRLLVL.

The J gene is TRBJ1-1, the V gene TRBV5-4, with D possibly matching TRBD1 (5 bases). The CDR3 loop spans 12 amino acids. V lost 3 bases to trimming and J lost 7 bases, with 10 bases between them. Germline V gene sequence: CDR1 SGHNT, CDR2 YYREEE (reference sequence). CDR3 coding DNA: TGTGCCAGCAGCTCGCGGACATATGAAGCTTTCTTT. Its protein is CASSSRTYEAFF.

This clone was seen just once. The chain recombines TRBV5-1 with TRBJ1-5, with D tentatively TRBD1 (5 bases). Looked up from germline, CDR1 is SGHRS and CDR2 is YFSETQ. Deletions cut 0 bases from V and 7 bases from J, with 11 bases between. The CDR3 has 14 amino acids. CDR3 coding DNA: TGCGCCAGCAGCTTGGGGGCAGGGAACCAGCCCCAGCATTTT. Encoded protein: CASSLGAGNQPQHF.

The V and J genes are TRBV6-5 and TRBJ1-5; TRBD1 agrees at 7 bases. The ends lost 4 bases at V and 3 bases at J; junction bases unmatched: 6. The CDR3 contains 15 residues. Germline CDR1 and CDR2: MNHEY and SVGAGI. Written as DNA, the CDR3 is TGTGCCAGCAGTTTCACGACAGGGTACAATCAGCCCCAGCATTTT. Translating gives CASSFTTGYNQPQHF.

This clone appeared a few times. The CDR3 DNA is TGTGCCAGTAGACAGGATGACTATGGCTACACCTTC. Encoded protein: CASRQDDYGYTF. The gene calls are TRBV19 and TRBJ1-2; a weak D match, TRBD1 (5 bases). Trimming cost V 6 bases and J 3 bases, with 8 bases left between them. The CDR3 is 12 residues long. From germline, CDR1 is LNHDA and CDR2 SQIVND (reference sequence).

This rearrangement joins TRBV5-4 to TRBJ2-3, with TRBD2 matching 8 bases. The germline CDR1 and CDR2 sequences are SGHNT and YYREEE (reference sequence). V lost 0 bases and J lost 4; bases outside the gene matches: 4. The CDR3 loop spans 15 amino acids. The CDR3, as DNA: TGTGCCAGCAGCTTGGCCGGGGGGGCCTCAGATACGCAGTATTTT. This translates into CASSLAGGASDTQYF. Looking up the rest from reference TRBV5-4 and TRBJ2-3 gives the full variable domain: ETGVTQSPTHLIKTRGQQVTLRCSSQSGHNTVSWYQQALGQGPQFIFQYYREEENGRGNFPPRFSGLQFPNYSSELNVNALELDDSALYLCASSLAGGASDTQYFGPGTRLTVL.

This clone was detected only a few times. The chain joins TRBV18 to TRBJ1-6; 9 bases match TRBD1. The CDR3 loop spans 15 amino acids. The J segment lost 6 bases and the V segment lost 3 bases, leaving 3 bases of the junction unmatched. In germline, CDR1 is KGHSH, CDR2 LQKENI. In nucleotides, the CDR3 is TGTGCCAGCTCACCCATGACAGGGGGTAATTCACCCCTCCACTTT. Protein sequence: CASSPMTGGNSPLHF.

The chain is built from TRBV5-4 and TRBJ1-2, with 8 bases aligning to TRBD1. The CDR3 runs to 13 residues. From germline, CDR1 is SGHNT and CDR2 YYREEE (reference sequence). V was clipped by 3 bases and J by 7 bases; unmatched bases: 5. The CDR3 spells CASSSTGASGYTF. CDR3 coding DNA: TGTGCCAGCAGCTCGACAGGGGCGAGTGGCTACACCTTC.

The chain is built from TRBV6-1 and TRBJ2-2; 16 bases are a match to TRBD2. This CDR3 region has 19 residues. J was trimmed by 6 bases and V by 0 bases; bases with no gene match: 7. Germline CDR1 is MNHNS and CDR2 is SASEGT. CDR3 nucleotides: TGTGCCAGCAGTGAAGCGGGACTAGCGGGGGGGCGGATTCCCGGGGAGCTGTTTTTT. Translating it yields CASSEAGLAGGRIPGELFF.